The T cell receptor (beta chain) under discussion was sequenced for a study of regulatory T cells in long-lasting Graves disease (dated by TCRdb to about 2021). Regarding the complete study: Patients with newly diagnosed Graves' disease had been on antithyroid drugs for under 3 months. This study used TCR sequencing and RNA sequencing of peripheral blood to compare persistent Graves' disease patients against newly diagnosed Graves' disease patients. The study was registered as a clinical trial and conducted in China. A total of around 33 samples were covered by TCR sequencing, comprising some 13 persistent and around 20 newly diagnosed Graves' disease patients.

The time point label here, explained by the study, means: newly diagnosed GD, antithyroid drugs for less than 3 months. For both TCR sequencing and RNA sequencing, RNA was extracted from PBMCs in TRIzol. The diagnosis of Graves' disease was made according to American Thyroid Association guidelines. The patients came from an endocrinology department in Xi'an, China. Each patient gave around 9.2 milliliters of peripheral blood, collected in an EDTA anticoagulant tube. Ficoll Paque Plus density gradient separation was used to isolate PBMCs, and no additional T cell sorting was done. An Agilent 2100 Bioanalyzer and agarose gel were used to assess RNA quality, and a NanoDrop 2000 was used to measure RNA concentration. At least ten counts were recorded for this clonotype. It has no known antigen specificity. No clone much larger than this one lies a single base away; base qualities are absent. Libraries came from multiplex PCR. The reads were generated on an Illumina HiSeq 4000. iRepertoire HTBI primers and Arm-PCR amplification of CDR3 regions were used to construct TCR beta libraries. Gel purification was performed on PCR products prior to sequencing. The paper's processing steps were these. Gene usage analysis of CDR3 amino acid clonotypes used the approximately 62 TRBV and 14 to 15 TRBJ segments found across samples. COPE and FqMerger were used to merge the filtered high-quality paired reads into contigs. BLAST was used to align contigs to IMGT TRBV, TRBD and TRBJ reference genes, and CDR3 was defined according to IMGT. Any clonotype with a frequency above 0.1% was classified as a highly expanded clone. Repertoire diversity was measured by Shannon entropy, and V-J evenness by the Gini coefficient. A clonotype found in more than one individual was treated as public. TCRdb reanalyzed the raw reads on its own, using fastp at Q25 for trimming and MiXCR for clone calling, and kept in-frame beta chains. Rows matching on CDR3 protein sequence are summarized as one entry with the most common DNA and genes. TCRdb's processing, not the authors' own work, is the source of the V and J calls. The table for this sample lists 450,000 to 600,000 distinct CDR3 sequences; about 13% of them were counted only once. Jointly, the top ten make up 8.5% to 10% of the sample.

The germline V gene provides CDR1 MNHEY and CDR2 SVGEGT. From cysteine to phenylalanine, the CDR3 is 13 amino acids long. Only the CDR3 region is kept as DNA, spanning 39 bases read in frame from base 1. At the junction V is shortened by 6 bases and J by 0 bases, with 9 bases in between. The research as a whole found: The authors acknowledged the small sample size as a limitation that may reduce accuracy. Sequencing and analysis were limited to the TCR beta chain. Compared with newly diagnosed patients, persistent Graves' disease patients had lower TCR Shannon entropy and fewer highly expanded clones, which suggests clonal expansion. Only peripheral blood was studied, because thyroid tissue, the primary lesion, was inaccessible. Preferential use of TRBV28, TRBJ1-2 and TRBJ2-5 was observed in persistent disease, whereas TRBV20-1 and TRBJ2-1 were favored in newly diagnosed disease. More public clonotypes were shared among persistent patients (more than 2,500) than among newly diagnosed patients (approximately 1,000).

These data also featured in a second study, about T cells in Graves' hyperthyroidism and ophthalmopathy. The second study reports: A patient counted as having stable Graves' hyperthyroidism if no progression to ophthalmopathy occurred over 18 months of follow-up. Hyperthyroidism patients were newly diagnosed, had a disease duration of under 2 months, and were aged 18 to 65 years. Exclusion was applied to patients with uncontrolled infections, other autoimmune diseases, pregnancy or lactation. Diagnoses were based on clinical symptoms, serum thyroxine and TRAb, thyroid ultrasound and orbital computed tomography. The TCR CDR3 was subjected to a first round of RT-PCR using the HTBI primer set and the Qiagen OneStep RT-PCR kit. Most expanded thyroid clonotypes (frequency above 0.001) were also found in blood, which suggests that blood repertoires may mirror thyroid immune responses. A 13 V-J signature model separated ophthalmopathy from stable hyperthyroidism, with about 88% sensitivity and about 81% specificity in cross-validation and 80%/75% in testing. In validation, the model predicted progression to ophthalmopathy with 55% to 71% sensitivity and over 72% specificity, a median of 6.5 months before onset. TCR V-J signatures able to tell the groups apart were searched for in a discovery cohort of some 100 patients, of whom fewer than 45 had Graves' ophthalmopathy and roughly 58 had stable Graves' hyperthyroidism. Prospective prediction of ophthalmopathy was tested in an independent validation cohort of 18 to 20 hyperthyroidism patients and 15 to 17 patients who later progressed to ophthalmopathy. The 100 discovery patients were randomly split 7:3 into training and test sets. The study also compared thyroid tissue and blood T-cell repertoires from 5 to 7 Graves' hyperthyroidism patients. After blood sampling, hyperthyroidism patients were treated with methimazole at a starting dose of 30 mg daily, and ophthalmopathy patients were treated with high-dose intravenous methylprednisolone. The libraries were constructed in a second round of multiplex PCR and then size-selected and purified. Sequencing of the libraries was done on an Illumina HiSeq2000 using paired-end 100 bp reads. SOAPnuke was used to process the raw data, throwing out any read that contained adapters or uncalled bases, had a mean Phred below 15, or lacked an exact constant-primer or identifier match. COPE v1.2.5 was used to merge high-quality paired reads, and clonotypes were defined as unique nucleotide sequences. MiTCR v1.1 was used to align clonotypes to the IMGT TRBV, TRBD and TRBJ reference segments. Analysis was restricted to V-J combinations with a frequency above 0.0001, which covered approximately 99% of repertoires. The TCS score was defined as F50 (clonal expansion) divided by E x V (chaos), with BLOSUM62-based TCRdist calculated between CDR3 peptides within each V-J. Welch's t-statistics and random forest reduced fewer than 600 V-J features to roughly 13, which were used in a naive Bayes classifier (R e1071). Sample size was not statistically predetermined, and investigators were not blinded to group allocation. The paper reports TCR Vbeta CDR3 sequencing of 135 peripheral blood samples: around 41 ophthalmopathy, under 80 hyperthyroidism and around 17 progressor patients.

Sample: peripheral blood mononuclear cells (PBMCs), taken at new diagnosis, from a patient treated with antithyroid drugs. The sequence was obtained from a man between 25 and 39 years old with Graves disease. Donor details come from another sample of the same person, matched by shared clones. The V and J segments used are TRBV6-2 or TRBV6-3 and TRBJ2-7; TRBD2 could be the D gene, as 6 bases match. The CDR3 loop reads CASSPTSSYEQYF. Here is the DNA: TGTGCCAGCAGCCCGACTAGCTCCTACGAGCAGTACTTC.